The source of this T cell receptor beta chain is a study of blood T cell repertoires in COVID-19. Germline V gene data show CDR1 as LNHNV and CDR2 as YYDKDF (reference sequence). V lost 2 bases and J lost 6; bases outside the gene matches: 8. The CDR3 consists of 15 residues. Repertoires were generated with immunoSEQ multiplex PCR, while TCRdb's copy carries only in-frame clones and drops some. The sample consists of 380,000 or so clones, more than 65% of them appearing once. Source material: peripheral blood. This sequence joins TRBV15 and TRBJ1-1; 8 positions match TRBD1. The receptor's source is a human donor with acute or convalescent COVID-19. The donor label of this sample is uncertain. CDR3 protein: CATSRPDRGRAEAFF. The CDR3 DNA reads as TGTGCCACCAGCAGACCTGACAGGGGTAGGGCTGAAGCTTTCTTT.